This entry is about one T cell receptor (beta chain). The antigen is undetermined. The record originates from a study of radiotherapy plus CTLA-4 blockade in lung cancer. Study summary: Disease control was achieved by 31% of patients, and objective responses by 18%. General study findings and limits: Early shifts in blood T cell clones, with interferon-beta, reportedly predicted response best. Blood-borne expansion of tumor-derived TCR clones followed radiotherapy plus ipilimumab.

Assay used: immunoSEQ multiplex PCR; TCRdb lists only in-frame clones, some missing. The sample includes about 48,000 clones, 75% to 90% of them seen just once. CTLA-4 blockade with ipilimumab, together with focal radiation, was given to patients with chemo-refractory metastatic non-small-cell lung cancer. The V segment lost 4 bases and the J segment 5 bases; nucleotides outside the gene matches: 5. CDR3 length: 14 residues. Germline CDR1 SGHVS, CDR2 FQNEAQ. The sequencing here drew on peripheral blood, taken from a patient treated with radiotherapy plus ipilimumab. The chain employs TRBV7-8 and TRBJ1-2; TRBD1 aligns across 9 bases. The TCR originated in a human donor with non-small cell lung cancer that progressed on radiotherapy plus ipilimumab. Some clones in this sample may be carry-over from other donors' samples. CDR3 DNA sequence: TGTGCCAGCAGCTCCCCTGACAGGGGGTATGGCTACACCTTC. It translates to CASSSPDRGYGYTF.